This T cell receptor beta chain was profiled in a study of glioma-infiltrating T cells. Whole-study findings and limits: Very few CDR3 sequences were shared between tissue and blood. Gliomas, especially low-grade, showed above-expected tissue-blood divergence; non-neoplastic patients showed below.

The CDR3 runs to 16 residues. Germline V CDR1 and CDR2: SEHNR, FQNEAQ (reference sequence). Trimming cost V 5 bases and J 1 base; bases outside gene matches: 9. TCR alpha and beta CDR3 regions were amplified from RNA using iRepertoire nested multiplex PCR. Tissue mRNA or PBMC total RNA, about 90-450 ng, went into one-step reverse transcription and amplification. Each CDR3 protein gets one entry after TCRdb re-called the multiplex PCR reads with MiXCR. This table holds around 100,000 distinct CDR3 sequences, around 30% found once. Concerning this clonotype itself: The antigen remains unidentified.

Sequencing input: glioma tissue, nonneoplastic brain tissue, or PBMCs (not recorded which). The source is a human donor with low-grade glioma or glioblastoma, undergoing nonglioma brain surgery, or in good health (not recorded which). The chain has TRBV7-9 and TRBJ2-3; 7 nucleotides match TRBD2. This chain's CDR3 is CASSQAGRWGTDTQYF. The CDR3 nucleotides are TGTGCCAGCAGCCAAGCGGGGAGGTGGGGCACAGATACGCAGTATTTT.